A selection of T cell receptor beta chains follows, all from one sample in a study of chemoradiotherapy in HPV16-positive cancers. TCRdb keeps only in-frame clones here, not all; method: immunoSEQ multiplex PCR. The sample comprises about 53,000 clones, roughly nine tenths of which are singletons, and around 3.5% rests with the top ten. This specimen consisted of blood, obtained from a patient who underwent chemoradiotherapy. These TCRs come from a human donor with HPV-associated anogenital cancer. Each CDR3 is given with its conserved first and last residue. The order of the fields is D gene, clone size, V gene, J gene, CDR3 DNA, CDR3 protein. D genes are given only for firm matches. Some rows mark clone size as missing; the rest say once, few, many or name a class of expanded clone.

>.|.|TRBV27|TRBJ2-7
TGTGCCAGCAGTTTTCGGGGGGCGGGGTACGAGCAGTACTTC
CASSFRGAGYEQYF
>.|.|TRBV29-1|TRBJ1-2
TGCAGCGTTGCATTAGAACGGGACTATGGCTACACCTTC
CSVALERDYGYTF
>.|.|TRBV6-6|TRBJ1-1
TGTGCCAGCAGTGCGGGACCTCGCGCTGAAGCTTTCTTT
CASSAGPRAEAFF
>.|.|TRBV19|TRBJ1-5
TGTGCCAGTAGTATAGGCAGACCGAGCAATCAGCCCCAGCATTTT
CASSIGRPSNQPQHF
>.|.|TRBV5-1|TRBJ1-4
TGCGCCAGCAGCTCACAGGGAGCCACTAATGAAAAACTGTTTTTT
CASSSQGATNEKLFF
>.|.|TRBV5-6|TRBJ2-7
TGTGCCAGCAGCCCTTCGGGACGGCCCTCCTACGAGCAGTACTTC
CASSPSGRPSYEQYF
>.|.|TRBV19|TRBJ2-3
TGTGCCAGTAGTGTCGGCGGCACAGATACGCAGTATTTT
CASSVGGTDTQYF
>TRBD1|.|TRBV5-4|TRBJ1-6
TGTGCCAGCAGCCCGGAGCCCGGGACAGGAAATTCACCCCTCCACTTT
CASSPEPGTGNSPLHF
>.|.|TRBV12-5|TRBJ2-1
TGTGCTAGTGCCCTTAGCGGCAGCTCCTACAATGAGCAGTTCTTC
CASALSGSSYNEQFF
>.|.|TRBV27|TRBJ1-2
TGTGCCAGCAGTTTACTTTCGGGGGAGGGCTATGGCTACACCTTC
CASSLLSGEGYGYTF
>.|.|TRBV4-3|TRBJ2-7
TGCGCCAGCAGCCAAGGAGGTGGAGGAGCCGAGCAGTACTTC
CASSQGGGGAEQYF
>.|.|TRBV10-3|TRBJ2-7
TGTGCCATAAGTGCCCGCCCATCCAGGGGAGAGTACGAGCAGTACTTC
CAISARPSRGEYEQYF
>TRBD1|.|TRBV2|TRBJ1-1
TGTGCCAGCAGTGTGCCCTCACAGGGGGCTTTTGACACTGAAGCTTTCTTT
CASSVPSQGAFDTEAFF
>.|.|TRBV7-8|TRBJ2-7
TGTGCCAGCAGCCCACTCTATGGCGGATCCTACGAGCAGTACTTC
CASSPLYGGSYEQYF
>TRBD1|.|TRBV7-6|TRBJ2-3
TGTGCCAGCAGCTCTAGACAGGGGGGCGATACGCAGTATTTT
CASSSRQGGDTQYF
>.|.|TRBV6-5|TRBJ1-1
TGTGCCAGCAGAGAAGTGAACACTGAAGCTTTCTTT
CASREVNTEAFF
>.|.|TRBV5-8|TRBJ2-3
TGTGCCAGCAGCTCCAGAGGACTGAACACAGATACGCAGTATTTT
CASSSRGLNTDTQYF
>.|.|TRBV4-3|TRBJ2-7
TGCGCCAGCAGCCAAGAGTTTGCAGAGCTTACCTACGAGCAGTACTTC
CASSQEFAELTYEQYF
>.|.|TRBV9|TRBJ2-1
TGTGCCAGCAGCGGGGGGCCCGGGACTCCGCCCTACAATGAGCAGTTCTTC
CASSGGPGTPPYNEQFF
>.|.|TRBV7-9|TRBJ1-5
TGTGCCAGCAGCTTTGGCGACCAGCCCCAGCATTTT
CASSFGDQPQHF
>.|.|TRBV7-2|TRBJ2-5
TGTGCCAGCAGCCCGAGGGGGAGGGAGACCCAGTACTTC
CASSPRGRETQYF
>TRBD2|.|TRBV25-1|TRBJ2-5
TGTGCCAGCCGCGGGGGAGGCCGGGGGGGTGGCCAGTACTTC
CASRGGGRGGGQYF
>TRBD2|.|TRBV7-2|TRBJ2-5
TGTGCCAGCAGCTTACCCAGCGGGGGGCCCGAGACCCAGTACTTC
CASSLPSGGPETQYF
>.|.|TRBV7-9|TRBJ1-1
TGTGCCAGCAGCTTGCCCAGGGCCATGAACACTGAAGCTTTCTTT
CASSLPRAMNTEAFF
>.|.|TRBV19|TRBJ2-7
TGTGCCAGTAGTATAGTCACAGGGAGCGACGAGCAGTACTTC
CASSIVTGSDEQYF
>TRBD2|.|TRBV7-3|TRBJ2-5
TGTGCCAGCAGCTTGAGTAGCGGGAGCGGGGAGACCCAGTACTTC
CASSLSSGSGETQYF
>TRBD2|.|TRBV30|TRBJ2-2
TGTGCCTGGAAGCGGGAGTATACCGGGGAGCTGTTTTTT
CAWKREYTGELFF
>.|.|TRBV10-3|TRBJ2-3
TGTGCCATTAGGGGTGAGGATACGCAGTATTTT
CAIRGEDTQYF
>.|.|TRBV5-1|TRBJ1-4
TGCGCCAGCAGCCCTGGGGCAACTAATGAAAAACTGTTTTTT
CASSPGATNEKLFF
>.|.|TRBV19|TRBJ1-5
TGTGCCAGTAGTTCTCTCCTTGCAGGGAAGAGGCCCCAGCATTTT
CASSSLLAGKRPQHF
>.|.|TRBV9|TRBJ2-3
TGTGCCAGCAGCCCCCGACTAGGTCAAGATACGCAGTATTTT
CASSPRLGQDTQYF
>TRBD2|.|TRBV11-2|TRBJ2-1
TGTGCCAGCAGCTTAGCCGGGAGGGACAATGAGCAGTTCTTC
CASSLAGRDNEQFF
>.|.|TRBV2|TRBJ1-1
TGTGCCAGCAGTTCTCTACAGGGCCTGAACACTGAAGCTTTCTTT
CASSSLQGLNTEAFF
>TRBD1|.|TRBV4-1|TRBJ2-1
TGCGCCAGCAGCCCTACGAGGACAGGGGGTCTTAACTCCTACAATGAGCAGTTCTTC
CASSPTRTGGLNSYNEQFF
>.|.|TRBV30|TRBJ2-5
TGTGCCTGGAGCGCGGGACTTATGAGGGCTATGCCCCAGTACTTC
CAWSAGLMRAMPQYF
>TRBD1|.|TRBV6-5|TRBJ2-1
TGTGCCAGCACCCGGGACAGAAGGTTCGATGAGCAGTTCTTC
CASTRDRRFDEQFF
>.|.|TRBV11-2|TRBJ1-2
TGTGCCAGCAGCTCTTCACAGGGCCAAGGCTACACCTTC
CASSSSQGQGYTF
>.|.|TRBV18|TRBJ2-3
TGTGCCAGCTCACCTCCGGGACGAACAGATACGCAGTATTTT
CASSPPGRTDTQYF
>.|.|TRBV2|TRBJ2-1
TGTGCCAGCCTAGACGGGAATGAGCAGTTCTTC
CASLDGNEQFF
>.|.|TRBV29-1|TRBJ2-3
TGCAGCGGGGGAGGGGGCACAGGTACGCAGTATTTT
CSGGGGTGTQYF
>TRBD1|.|TRBV6-1|TRBJ1-1
TGTGCCAGCAGTGCCGACAGGGGGGACACTGAAGCTTTCTTT
CASSADRGDTEAFF
>.|few|TRBV30|TRBJ1-1
TGTGCCTGGAGTTCTCAGGGGAACACTGAAGCTTTCTTT
CAWSSQGNTEAFF
>TRBD1|few|TRBV5-5|TRBJ1-1
TGTGCCAGCAGCTTAGCGACAGGGTTCAACACTGAAGCTTTCTTT
CASSLATGFNTEAFF
>TRBD2|.|TRBV9|TRBJ2-1
TGTGCCAGCAGCGTAATGCCTAGCGGGAGTTTCAGCTACAATGAGCAGTTCTTC
CASSVMPSGSFSYNEQFF
>.|.|TRBV18|TRBJ2-7
TGTGCCAGCTCAGAAGCGCGGGCCTACGAGCAGTACTTC
CASSEARAYEQYF
>.|.|TRBV5-1|TRBJ2-7
TGCGCCAGCAGCTTGAACCAGGTACCCTACGAGCAGTACTTC
CASSLNQVPYEQYF
>.|.|TRBV15|TRBJ2-1
TGTGCCACCAGCAGAGATAGCGGCCCCTACAATGAGCAGTTCTTC
CATSRDSGPYNEQFF
>.|.|TRBV19|TRBJ1-6
TGTGCCAGTAGGTACGGGGACTATAATTCACCCCTCCACTTT
CASRYGDYNSPLHF
>TRBD1|.|TRBV11-2|TRBJ1-4
TGTGCCAGCAGCTTAGCCTCCAGGACAGGGGGCGTCGAAAAACTGTTTTTT
CASSLASRTGGVEKLFF
>TRBD1|.|TRBV2|TRBJ2-7
TGTGCCAGCAGTCAGACAGGGGCCTCCTCCTACGAGCAGTACTTC
CASSQTGASSYEQYF
>.|.|TRBV18|TRBJ1-3
TGTGCCAGCTCACCGGGGCCTAATCCCCCTGGAAACACCATATATTTT
CASSPGPNPPGNTIYF
>.|once|TRBV11-2|TRBJ1-5
TGTGCCAGCAGCTTAGACAGGACCAATCAGCCCCAGCATTTT
CASSLDRTNQPQHF
>TRBD2|.|TRBV10-3|TRBJ2-1
TGTGCCATCAGTGAGTCTGGAGAGGGAGGGCCTAATGAGCAGTTCTTC
CAISESGEGGPNEQFF
>TRBD1|.|TRBV7-9|TRBJ1-6
TGTGCCAGCAGCTTTGAGGGGACAGAGAATTCACCCCTCCACTTT
CASSFEGTENSPLHF